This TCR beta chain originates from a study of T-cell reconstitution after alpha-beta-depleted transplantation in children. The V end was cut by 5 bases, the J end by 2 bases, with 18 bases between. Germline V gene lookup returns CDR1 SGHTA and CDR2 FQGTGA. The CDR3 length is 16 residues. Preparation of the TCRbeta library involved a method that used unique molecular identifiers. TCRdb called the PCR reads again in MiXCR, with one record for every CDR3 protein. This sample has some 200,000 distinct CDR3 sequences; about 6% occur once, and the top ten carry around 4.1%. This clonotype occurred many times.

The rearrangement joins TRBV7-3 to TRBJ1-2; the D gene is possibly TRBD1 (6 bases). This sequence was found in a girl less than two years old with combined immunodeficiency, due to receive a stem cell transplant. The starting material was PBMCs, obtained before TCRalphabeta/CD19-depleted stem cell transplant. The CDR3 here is CASSPPTGYFNYGYTF. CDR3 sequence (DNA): TGTGCCAGCAGCCCGCCGACAGGCTACTTCAACTATGGCTACACCTTC.